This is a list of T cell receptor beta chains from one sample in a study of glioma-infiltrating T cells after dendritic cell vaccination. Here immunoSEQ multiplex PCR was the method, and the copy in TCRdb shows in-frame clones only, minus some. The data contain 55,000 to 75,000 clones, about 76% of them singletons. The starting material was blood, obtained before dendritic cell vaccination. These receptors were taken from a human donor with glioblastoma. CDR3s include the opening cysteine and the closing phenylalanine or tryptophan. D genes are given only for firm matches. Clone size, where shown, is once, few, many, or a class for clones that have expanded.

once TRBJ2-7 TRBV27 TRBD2 TGTGCCAGCAGTTTATCGACTAGCGGGGCTAACGAGCAGTACTTC CASSLSTSGANEQYF
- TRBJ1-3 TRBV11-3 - TGTGCCAGCAGCTTAGAGGCGGGCTCTGGAAACACCATATATTTT CASSLEAGSGNTIYF
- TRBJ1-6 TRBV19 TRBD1 TGTGCCAGCTCGACAGGGGATAATTCACCCCTCCACTTT CASSTGDNSPLHF
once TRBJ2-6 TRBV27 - TGTGCCAGCAGGAACCTGCGGACTGGGGCCAACGTCCTGACTTTC CASRNLRTGANVLTF
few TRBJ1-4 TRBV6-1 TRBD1 TGTGCCAGCAGCGGGACAGGGATGAAGAAGGAAAAACTGTTTTTT CASSGTGMKKEKLFF
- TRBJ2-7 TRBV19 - TGTGCCAGTAGTATTGGACTCCGCGAGCAGTACTTC CASSIGLREQYF
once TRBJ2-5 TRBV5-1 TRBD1 TGCGCCAGCAGCCCGGGACAGTACCAAGAGACCCAGTACTTC CASSPGQYQETQYF
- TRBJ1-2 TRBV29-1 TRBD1 TGCAGCGTTGGGGACAGGGGCGGTTATGGCTACACCTTC CSVGDRGGYGYTF
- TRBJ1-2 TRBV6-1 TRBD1 TGTGCCAGCAGGGAACCGGGACAGGCGGGCACGGGGGGCTACACCTTC CASREPGQAGTGGYTF
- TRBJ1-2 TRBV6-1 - TGTGCCAGCAGCAGATTACCACAGGGCATGGATGGCTACACCTTC CASSRLPQGMDGYTF
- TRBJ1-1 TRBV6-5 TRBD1 TGTGCCAGCAGTCTAAGCAGGGGGACGAACACTGAAGCTTTCTTT CASSLSRGTNTEAFF
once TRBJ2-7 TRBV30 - TGTGCCTGGAGTGTTAACAGAGCCTACGAGCAGTACTTC CAWSVNRAYEQYF
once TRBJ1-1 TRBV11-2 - TGTGCCAGCACCCTTTCTTTTTCTAACACTGAAGCTTTCTTT CASTLSFSNTEAFF
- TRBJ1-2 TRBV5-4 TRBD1 TGTGCCAGCAGCGGGATGGGACAGGGAGGAGGCTACACCTTC CASSGMGQGGGYTF
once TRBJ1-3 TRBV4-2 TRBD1 TGTGCCAGCAGCACCGCTTCACAGGGGTCTGGAAACACCATATATTTT CASSTASQGSGNTIYF
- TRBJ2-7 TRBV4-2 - TGTGCCAGCAGCTCCCTCGCGTCAGGGGACTACGAGCAGTACTTC CASSSLASGDYEQYF
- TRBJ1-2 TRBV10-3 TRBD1 TGTGCCATCAGGGAGGAAACGGACAGGGGAGGCTACACCTTC CAIREETDRGGYTF
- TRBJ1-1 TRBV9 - TGTGCCAGCAGCGTGACAGGATCGAACACTGAAGCTTTCTTT CASSVTGSNTEAFF
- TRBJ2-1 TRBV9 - TGTGCCAGCAGCGTCCACCCGGACACCCCCTACAATGAGCAGTTCTTC CASSVHPDTPYNEQFF
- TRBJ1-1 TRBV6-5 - TGTGCCAGCAGTTACTCGCTAGTCGGGAACACTGAAGCTTTCTTT CASSYSLVGNTEAFF
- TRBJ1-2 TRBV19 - TGTGCCAGTAGTATCGCGGGGGGAGCGATTAATGGCTACACCTTC CASSIAGGAINGYTF
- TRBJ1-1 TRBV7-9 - TGTGCCAGCAGCTTAGCCGGGGACACTGAAGCTTTCTTT CASSLAGDTEAFF
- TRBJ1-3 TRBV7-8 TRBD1 TGTGCCAGCAGCCCCAGGGGGCCCTCTGGAAACACCATATATTTT CASSPRGPSGNTIYF
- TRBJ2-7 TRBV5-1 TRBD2 TGCGCCAGCAGCTCGGGGGGAGGGCCAGACTACGAGCAGTACTTC CASSSGGGPDYEQYF
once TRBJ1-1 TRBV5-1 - TGCGCCAGCAGCTTGGTCCGGGGGGGGCTCACTGAAGCTTTCTTT CASSLVRGGLTEAFF
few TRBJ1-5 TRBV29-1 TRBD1 TGCAGCGCCTGGACAGGAGCCTCAAATCAGCCCCAGCATTTT CSAWTGASNQPQHF
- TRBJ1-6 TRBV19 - TGTGCCAGTAGTATAGGGACTGAGGATTTCGACTATAATTCACCCCTCCACTTT CASSIGTEDFDYNSPLHF
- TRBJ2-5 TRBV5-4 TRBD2 TGTGCCAGCAGCTTGGAAGCGGGGGGGGAGACCCAGTACTTC CASSLEAGGETQYF
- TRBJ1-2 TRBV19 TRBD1 TGTGCCAGTAGACAACCGAGACAGGGTTTATATGGCTACACCTTC CASRQPRQGLYGYTF
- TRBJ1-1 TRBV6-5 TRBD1 TGTGCCAGCAGCCAGATGGGACAGGGGGCCACTGAAGCTTTCTTT CASSQMGQGATEAFF
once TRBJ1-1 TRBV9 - TGTGCCAGCAGCGTAGGACTCAGGGCCAACACTGAAGCTTTCTTT CASSVGLRANTEAFF
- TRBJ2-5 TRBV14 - TGTGCCCTTCGCAGGGGCCTCCAAGAGACCCAGTACTTC CALRRGLQETQYF
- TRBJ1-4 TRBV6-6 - TGTGCCAGCAGCTCGGGGGGGGAGTTGCGAGAAAAACTGTTTTTT CASSSGGELREKLFF
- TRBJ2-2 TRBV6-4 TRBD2 TGTGCCAGCAGTACTCCGGGACTAGCGGGGGTCCTCAACACCGGGGAGCTGTTTTTT CASSTPGLAGVLNTGELFF
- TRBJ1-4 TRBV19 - TGTGCCAGTAGTATAAACAGGGAAGAAAAACTGTTTTTT CASSINREEKLFF
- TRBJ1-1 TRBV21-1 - TGTGCCAGCAGCAAAGGGCAGGGTGAGAACACTGAAGCTTTCTTT CASSKGQGENTEAFF
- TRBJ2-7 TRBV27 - TGTGCCAGCAGGCCATCCCCAGATCCCTCCTACGAGCAGTACTTC CASRPSPDPSYEQYF
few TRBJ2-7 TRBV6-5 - TGTGCCAGCAGTTACCCACCGCCGGACGAGCAGTACTTC CASSYPPPDEQYF
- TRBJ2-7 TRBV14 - TGTGCCAGCAGCCAAAATAAGCGGGCCTGGGCAAATGAGCAGTACTTC CASSQNKRAWANEQYF
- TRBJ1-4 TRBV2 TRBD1 TGTGCCGGCAGTGCCCAGGACAGGGTCAATGAAAAACTGTTTTTT CAGSAQDRVNEKLFF
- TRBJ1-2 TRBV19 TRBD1 TGTGCCAGTAGTAATCCGGGACAGGAGATCGGTGGCTACACCTTC CASSNPGQEIGGYTF
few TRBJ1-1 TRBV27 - TGTGCCAGCAGTTCAGGGCAGATCATGAACACTGAAGCTTTCTTT CASSSGQIMNTEAFF
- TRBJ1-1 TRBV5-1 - TGCGCCAGCAGCTTGGTAGGAGGGGTGGGGAACACTGAAGCTTTCTTT CASSLVGGVGNTEAFF
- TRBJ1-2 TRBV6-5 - TGTGCCAGCAGCCGTGAGACTTTACTTGTGGGCTACACCTTC CASSRETLLVGYTF
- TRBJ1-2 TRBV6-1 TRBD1 TGTGCCAGCTCCGTAGGGGGCAGGGTTGATGGCTACACCTTC CASSVGGRVDGYTF
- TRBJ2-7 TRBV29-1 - TGCAGCGTTAAAGAGCAGTATGAGCAGTACTTC CSVKEQYEQYF
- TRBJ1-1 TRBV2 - TGTGCCAGCAGGGAAACTCCGGCCAGGGCTAACACTGAAGCTTTCTTT CASRETPARANTEAFF
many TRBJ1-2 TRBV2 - TGTGCCAGCAGCCTGCAGGGCAATGGCTACACCTTC CASSLQGNGYTF
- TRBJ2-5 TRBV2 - TGTGCCAGCAGTGAGGGGGCGACTAGCTATCAAGAGACCCAGTACTTC CASSEGATSYQETQYF
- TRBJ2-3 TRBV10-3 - TGTGCCATCAGAGTTGGAGGAGACGATACGCAGTATTTT CAIRVGGDDTQYF